This TCR beta chain was documented in a study of cytomegalovirus exposure and HLA in healthy donors. General observations from the study: An analysis that was carried out later associated some 17,000 TCR beta sequences with HLA alleles at 0.05 false discovery rate.

For this clone: Its antigen is unknown. Compared with germline, one end of the junction differs, possibly owing to a read error.

The PCR was carried out with 60 Vbeta primers and 13 Jbeta primers. Clones were sequenced by immunoSEQ multiplex PCR, and TCRdb holds only the in-frame ones, with some missing. The sample shows approximately 150,000 clones, roughly 79% of them seen only once. This CDR3 contains 17 residues. The germline CDR1 and CDR2 sequences are SEHNR and FQNEAQ (reference sequence). The chain employs TRBV7-9 and TRBJ1-1; D gene unclear. This receptor was taken from a male donor in good health and CMV-seronegative. Sequenced material: PBMCs. Here the CDR3 reads CSSSSATQYPGGWEAFF. The CDR3 region has the DNA TGTTCCAGCAGCTCAGCTACCCAGTACCCGGGCGGGTGGGAAGCTTTCTTT.